Following are 10 T cell receptor beta chains from one sample sequenced in a study of control samples from healthy donors and cancer patients. Sequenced by immunoSEQ multiplex PCR; TCRdb stores in-frame clones only, minus some. The data show approximately 100,000 clones, approximately 90% seen once. The sequenced material came from blood. The receptors derive from a woman aged 50 to 60 in good health.

V and J are TRBV5-1 and TRBJ2-1, with 12 nucleotides matching TRBD1. The J segment lost 7 bases and the V segment lost 2 bases, leaving 4 bases of the junction unmatched. Looked up from germline, CDR1 is SGHRS and CDR2 is YFSETQ. CDR3 size: 15 residues. CDR3 bases: TGCGCCAGCAGCTTTCGGGACAGGGGGCAGAATGAGCAGTTCTTC. Residues: CASSFRDRGQNEQFF.

The chain recombines TRBV29-1 with TRBJ1-2; D unclear. Trimming pared 5 bases from V and 7 bases from J, leaving 17 bases between. Germline V gene lookup returns CDR1 SQVTM and CDR2 ANQGSEA. This CDR3 is 13 amino acids long. CDR3 amino acids: CSVRRPAGRGYTF. The CDR3 DNA reads TGCAGCGTTCGTCGGCCTGCCGGCCGTGGCTACACCTTC.

The chain combines TRBV2 with TRBJ2-3; D unresolved. V lost 6 bases to trimming and J lost 3 bases, with 10 bases between them. This CDR3 spans 13 amino acids. The germline V gene encodes CDR1 SNHLY and CDR2 FYNNEI. In DNA form, the CDR3 reads TGTGCCAGCAGCACGCTAGGGACAGATACGCAGTATTTT. It specifies CASSTLGTDTQYF. Complete variable domain (other parts from reference TRBV2 and TRBJ2-3): EPEVTQTPSHQVTQMGQEVILRCVPISNHLYFYWYRQILGQKVEFLVSFYNNEISEKSEIFDDQFSVERPDGSNFTLKIRSTKLEDSAMYFCASSTLGTDTQYFGPGTRLTVL.

The chain has TRBV2 and TRBJ2-7; D unresolved. Trimming removed 3 bases at V and 4 bases at J, with 10 bases between. The germline CDR1 and CDR2 sequences are SNHLY and FYNNEI. The CDR3 has 13 amino acids. CDR3 in DNA: TGTGCCAGCAGTGACGGCCTCGGATACGAGCAGTACGTC. It encodes CASSDGLGYEQYV.

V gene TRBV19 combines with J gene TRBJ2-5; no definite D call. The CDR3 extends over 14 amino acids. The V gene lost 8 bases and the J gene lost 4 bases, with 17 bases spanning the gap. CDR1 LNHDA and CDR2 SQIVND come from the germline V gene (reference sequence). CDR3 protein: CASSNGWGGETQYF. As DNA, the CDR3 is TGTGCCAGTTCGAATGGATGGGGTGGAGAGACCCAGTACTTC. The variable domain in full, completed from reference TRBV19 and TRBJ2-5, reads DGGITQSPKYLFRKEGQNVTLSCEQNLNHDAMYWYRQDPGQGLRLIYYSQIVNDFQKGDIAEGYSVSREKKESFPLTVTSAQKNPTAFYLCASSNGWGGETQYFGPGTRLLVL.

In its sample, this clone was seen once. The chain links TRBV7-9 to TRBJ2-2, with 9 nucleotides matching TRBD2. The CDR3 runs 17 residues. The germline V gene has CDR1 SEHNR and CDR2 FQNEAQ (reference sequence). V was pared by 3 bases and J by 1 base, with 6 bases of the junction left unmatched. CDR3 sequence (DNA): TGTGCCAGCAGCTTGGGGCTAGCGGGGAAGAACACCGGGGAGCTGTTTTTT. Translated: CASSLGLAGKNTGELFF.

This chain links TRBV29-1 with TRBJ1-4; D might be TRBD1 (5 bases). CDR3 size: 14 residues. Germline loops: CDR1 SQVTM, CDR2 ANQGSEA. V lost 7 bases, J lost 3 bases, and 15 bases lay in between. CDR3 DNA sequence: TGCAGCGCCGGGGGGAGTAGGGCTAATGAAAAACTGTTTTTT. This sequence encodes CSAGGSRANEKLFF.

CDR3 in DNA: TGTGCCAGCAGCCAGGGAGAAACAGGGGACAGAGGCTACACCTTC. Residues: CASSQGETGDRGYTF. This rearrangement joins TRBV5-4 to TRBJ1-2, with 7 positions matching TRBD1. Germline V gene data show CDR1 as SGHNT and CDR2 as YYREEE (reference sequence). V lost 4 bases to trimming and J lost 8 bases; unmatched junction nucleotides: 14. The CDR3 is made up of 15 amino acids.

The V call is TRBV19, the J call TRBJ1-2; 10 bases are shared with TRBD1. CDR3 length: 17 residues. J gave up 4 bases and V 2 bases, and 10 bases lay outside the gene matches. From germline, CDR1 is LNHDA and CDR2 SQIVND (reference sequence). The CDR3 loop is CASSISRGQGPLYGYTF. In DNA, the CDR3 is TGTGCCAGTAGTATATCACGGGGACAGGGGCCCCTCTATGGCTACACCTTC.

V is TRBV7-9 and J is TRBJ2-7; D not resolved. Trimming cost V 3 bases and J 0 bases, with 6 bases left between them. Germline CDR1 is SEHNR and CDR2 is FQNEAQ (reference sequence). CDR3 length equals 13 residues. The CDR3 is CASSFSNSYEQYV. CDR3 nucleotides: TGTGCCAGCAGCTTTTCCAACTCCTACGAGCAGTACGTC.